Shown below are 30 T cell receptor beta chains from a single sample sequenced in a study of regulatory T cells in long-lasting Graves disease. To make TCR beta libraries, researchers used iRepertoire HTBI primers and Arm-PCR of CDR3 regions. In TCRdb, the multiplex PCR reads were re-called with MiXCR into one record per CDR3 protein. The table shows just over 600,000 distinct CDR3 sequences, with approximately 15% occurring only once. Time point described: newly diagnosed GD, antithyroid drugs for less than 3 months. Researchers made the TCR library from RNA that was extracted from PBMCs. Separately, the same data were catalogued under a study of T cells in Graves' hyperthyroidism and ophthalmopathy.

The sample was peripheral blood mononuclear cells (PBMCs), taken at new diagnosis, from a patient treated with antithyroid drugs. Receptor source: a woman between 25 and 40 years old with Graves disease.

J is TRBJ2-1 and V is TRBV7-2; 8 nucleotides match TRBD1. CDR3 size: 16 residues. J lost 4 bases, V lost 0 bases, and 5 bases had no gene match. Germline CDR1 and CDR2: SGHTA and FQGNSA. CDR3 coding DNA: TGTGCCAGCAGCTTAGCGGCAGGGGGCACATACAATGAGCAGTTCTTC. Translated: CASSLAAGGTYNEQFF.

The chain has TRBV2 and TRBJ2-7, with TRBD2 matching 11 bases. Germline V CDR1 and CDR2: SNHLY, FYNNEI. This CDR3 comprises 14 residues. The junction had 4 bases not matched to a gene; V was cut back by 9 bases and J by 0 bases. Here the CDR3 reads CASAGTSGSYEQYF. The CDR3 DNA is TGTGCCAGTGCCGGGACTAGCGGCTCCTACGAGCAGTACTTC.

This clonotype showed up many times. V usage is TRBV6-1 and J usage is TRBJ2-7, with TRBD2 identical over 8 bases. This CDR3 has 16 amino acids. With 2 bases clipped from V and 2 bases from J, the junction kept 8 bases outside the gene matches. CDR1 and CDR2 (germline): MNHNS, SASEGT. CDR3 loop: CASSEYGGRLPYEQYF. The CDR3 region has the DNA TGTGCCAGCAGTGAATACGGCGGGAGGTTACCCTACGAGCAGTACTTC.

Comment on this clonotype: A much larger clone lies one base from this, so it may be a read error. This rearrangement joins TRBV2 to TRBJ2-3; the D is unclear. The CDR3 sequence is 13 residues long. Germline V gene lookup returns CDR1 SNHLY and CDR2 FYNNEI. As DNA, the CDR3 is TGTGCCAGCAGTGTTCTTAGCCCAGATATGCAGTATTTT. It codes for CASSVLSPDMQYF.

This clonotype came up many times. The J gene is TRBJ2-5, the V gene TRBV28; 14 bases align to TRBD2. This CDR3 spans 16 amino acids. Germline V gene lookup returns CDR1 MDHEN and CDR2 SYDVKM. V lost 6 bases to trimming and J lost 5 bases; unmatched junction nucleotides: 8. This CDR3 is CASSSPGLAGVETQYF. The DNA of the CDR3 is TGTGCCAGCAGCTCCCCGGGACTAGCGGGAGTTGAGACCCAGTACTTC.

This clonotype has a count of ten or more. The rearrangement uses TRBV5-1 and TRBJ1-1; D unresolved. The V end lost 0 bases, the J end lost 1 base, and 7 bases lay between the germline ends. This CDR3 contains 14 residues. Germline V lookup: CDR1 SGHRS, CDR2 YFSETQ. This CDR3 is CASSLEPTNTEAFF. For the CDR3, the DNA is TGCGCCAGCAGCTTGGAACCGACGAACACTGAAGCTTTCTTT.

The chain combines TRBV14 with TRBJ1-3, with 7 bases identical to TRBD1. The CDR3 runs to 16 residues. V trimming: 2 bases; J trimming: 1 base; junction bases outside the gene matches: 5. Germline CDR1 is SGHDN and CDR2 is FVKESK. The CDR3 is CASSQFGTVSGNTIYF. In DNA, the CDR3 is TGTGCCAGCAGCCAATTTGGGACAGTATCTGGAAACACCATATATTTT. The full variable domain, with the rest looked up from reference TRBV14 and TRBJ1-3, is EAGVTQFPSHSVIEKGQTVTLRCDPISGHDNLYWYRRVMGKEIKFLLHFVKESKQDESGMPNNRFLAERTGGTYSTLKVQPAELEDSGVYFCASSQFGTVSGNTIYFGEGSWLTVV.

The chain recombines TRBV20-1 with TRBJ2-6; possible D gene TRBD2, 6 bases. The germline V gene has CDR1 DFQATT and CDR2 SNEGSKA (reference sequence). The ends were cut back, 3 bases at V and 0 bases at J, with 12 bases in the middle. The CDR3 is 16 residues long. The CDR3 spells CSARGSGPSGANVLTF. The CDR3 DNA sequence: TGCAGTGCTAGGGGTAGCGGTCCCTCTGGGGCCAACGTCCTGACTTTC.

This clonotype was found many times. The chain is built from TRBV12-3 or TRBV12-4 and TRBJ2-1, with D perhaps matching TRBD2 (6 bases). Trimming removed 5 bases from V and 0 bases from J, with 26 bases in between. The CDR3 covers 20 residues. The CDR3, as DNA: TGTGCCAGCAGTGAACCTCCGGGACTCCCAGGGCATAGCTCCTACAATGAGCAGTTCTTC. It encodes CASSEPPGLPGHSSYNEQFF.

The CDR3 region is CATSDFGNTEAFF. In DNA, the CDR3 is TGTGCCACCAGTGATTTCGGAAACACTGAAGCTTTCTTT. The V call is TRBV24-1, the J call TRBJ1-1, with unresolved D. The ends were cut back, 1 base at V and 2 bases at J, with 4 bases in the middle. The CDR3 extends over 13 amino acids. CDR1 and CDR2 (germline): KGHDR, SFDVKD.

Regarding this clonotype: A much larger clone differs by one base, so this may be a read error. V gene TRBV5-1 combines with J gene TRBJ2-1; 8 bases match TRBD2. The germline V gene has CDR1 SGHRS and CDR2 YFSETQ. The CDR3 loop spans 16 amino acids. The CDR3 loop reads CASSLRAGASYNERFF. CDR3 nucleotide sequence: TGCGCCAGCAGCCTACGAGCGGGAGCGTCGTACAATGAGCGGTTCTTC.

This clonotype occurred many times. J is TRBJ1-1 and V is TRBV2; D call uncertain. The V end lost 3 bases, the J end lost 11 bases, and 10 bases lay between the germline ends. The CDR3 is 11 amino acids. CDR1 is SNHLY, CDR2 FYNNEI, per germline. CDR3 in amino acids: CASSDDAGAFF. CDR3 sequence (DNA): TGTGCCAGCAGTGATGACGCGGGGGCTTTCTTT.

This clonotype was observed a few times. This chain joins TRBV20-1 and TRBJ2-1; 8 bases align to TRBD2. CDR3 length equals 14 residues. Germline-derived CDR1 and CDR2 are DFQATT and SNEGSKA (reference sequence). J gave up 5 bases and V 6 bases, and 9 bases lay outside the gene matches. For the CDR3, the DNA is TGCAGTGCCCCCGGGACTAGTAATCACAATGAGCAGTTCTTC. Protein product: CSAPGTSNHNEQFF.

The genes are TRBV28 and TRBJ1-4; TRBD1 matches at 8 bases. The junction had 11 bases not matched to a gene; V was cut back by 4 bases and J by 10 bases. Germline CDR1 is MDHEN and CDR2 is SYDVKM. CDR3 length: 15 amino acids. For the CDR3, the DNA is TGTGCCAGCAGTTCACTTACAGGGGGTAGTGGAAAACTGTTTTTT. This encodes CASSSLTGGSGKLFF.

This clonotype was observed a handful of times. The chain employs TRBV4-1 and TRBJ1-5; D is unclear. This CDR3 is built from 11 residues. V was pared by 8 bases and J by 6 bases, with 8 bases between. In germline, CDR1 is MGHRA, CDR2 YSYEKL. CDR3 loop: CASRARQPQHF. As DNA, the CDR3 is TGCGCCAGCCGAGCCCGTCAGCCCCAGCATTTT.

The rearrangement joins TRBV30 to TRBJ2-7; maybe TRBD1 (5 bases). V was shortened by 5 bases and J by 2 bases, with 16 bases between the two germline ends. This CDR3 is 14 amino acids long. Germline values: CDR1 GTSNPN, CDR2 SVGIG (reference sequence). This chain's CDR3 is CAWAKDSRAYEQYF. The CDR3 DNA reads TGTGCCTGGGCGAAAGATTCCAGGGCCTACGAGCAGTACTTC.

This sequence joins TRBV10-2 and TRBJ1-2; D is ambiguous. This CDR3 is built from 13 residues. Germline V gene data show CDR1 as WSHSY and CDR2 as SAAADI. The V end lost 4 bases, the J end lost 1 base, and 7 bases lay between the germline ends. The CDR3 loop is CASSGVVNYGYTF. The CDR3, as DNA: TGCGCCAGCAGTGGGGTAGTTAACTATGGCTACACCTTC.

This clonotype was detected a few times. The rearrangement uses TRBV20-1 and TRBJ2-5, with no clear D. V dropped 1 base and J dropped 2 bases, with 11 bases sitting between them. CDR3 size: 14 residues. Germline CDR1 reads DFQATT; CDR2 reads SNEGSKA (reference sequence). The CDR3 DNA reads as TGCAGTGCTAGAGGAATGGTATTGCAAGAGACCCAGTACTTC. Translated, it gives CSARGMVLQETQYF.

V and J are TRBV10-2 and TRBJ1-1; D call uncertain. Looked up from germline, CDR1 is WSHSY and CDR2 is SAAADI. Trimming shortened V by 8 bases and J by 10 bases, and 14 bases separated the two germline ends. The CDR3 loop spans 11 amino acids. For the CDR3, the DNA is TGCGCCAGCCGGTCCCAAAGTAGAGCTTTCTTT. Translating gives CASRSQSRAFF.

This clonotype occurred many times. This rearrangement joins TRBV5-1 to TRBJ2-7, with 7 bases fitting TRBD1. CDR1 is SGHRS, CDR2 YFSETQ, per germline. The CDR3 is 14 residues long. The junction had 9 bases not matched to a gene; V was cut back by 3 bases and J by 6 bases. The CDR3 sequence: CASSWYENRGEQYF. The CDR3 DNA is TGCGCCAGCAGCTGGTACGAAAACAGGGGCGAGCAGTACTTC.

As to this clonotype: A single base separates this from a much larger clone, so it may be a read error. The chain links TRBV28 to TRBJ2-1; D may be TRBD1 (5 bases). CDR3 size: 15 residues. CDR1 is MDHEN and CDR2 is SYDVKM in the germline V gene. Deletions cut 7 bases from V and 9 bases from J, with 22 bases between. CDR3 DNA: TGTGCCAGCACTCCTCTATCGGACAAGGGGTCTGAGCAGTTCTTC. This gives the protein CASTPLSDKGSEQFF.

This clonotype appeared many times. The DNA of the CDR3 is TGTGCCAGCAGCTTCGGACAGAACACTGAAGCTTTCTTT. As protein: CASSFGQNTEAFF. The J gene is TRBJ1-1, the V gene TRBV12-3 or TRBV12-4, with a possible D match to TRBD1 (5 bases). The CDR3 length is 13 residues. The V gene lost 6 bases and the J gene lost 1 base, with 9 bases spanning the gap.

This clonotype was counted ten times or more. A much larger clone lies a single base off, so this may be a read error. The rearrangement links TRBV9 to TRBJ1-2; 9 positions agree with TRBD1. The CDR3 has 13 amino acids. From germline, CDR1 is SGDLS and CDR2 YYNGEE. V lost 5 bases and J lost 4; bases outside the gene matches: 3. CDR3 in amino acids: CASSPTGGYGYTF. As DNA, the CDR3 is TGTGCCAGCAGTCCGACAGGGGGCTATGGCTACACCTTC.

This clonotype was detected many times. The chain uses TRBV27 and TRBJ2-7; a weak D match, TRBD2 (5 bases). Per germline, CDR1 MNHEY and CDR2 SMNVEV (reference sequence). The V gene lost 1 base and the J gene lost 3 bases, with 13 bases spanning the gap. The CDR3 contains 15 residues. Here the CDR3 DNA reads TGTGCCAGCAGTTTATACGCCCTGGGAGTCTACGAGCAGTACTTC. Amino acid sequence: CASSLYALGVYEQYF.

Ten or more counts support this clonotype. The chain uses TRBV28 and TRBJ2-7; 14 bases match TRBD2. This CDR3 comprises 16 residues. The J segment lost 0 bases and the V segment lost 4 bases, leaving 2 bases of the junction unmatched. Germline CDR1 and CDR2: MDHEN and SYDVKM. The CDR3 region is CASSYGLAGGSYEQYF. The CDR3 bases are TGTGCCAGCAGTTACGGACTAGCGGGAGGCTCCTACGAGCAGTACTTC. The whole variable domain, remainder taken from reference TRBV28 and TRBJ2-7, is DVKVTQSSRYLVKRTGEKVFLECVQDMDHENMFWYRQDPGLGLRLIYFSYDVKMKEKGDIPEGYSVSREKKERFSLILESASTNQTSMYLCASSYGLAGGSYEQYFGPGTRLTVT.

This clonotype was picked up many times. The CDR3 protein is CASSPRGTGSGANVLTF. In DNA form, the CDR3 reads TGTGCCAGCAGTCCTAGGGGTACAGGGTCTGGGGCCAACGTCCTGACTTTC. The V and J genes are TRBV27 and TRBJ2-6, with D maybe TRBD1 (6 bases). Trimming stripped 5 bases from V and 1 base from J, with 15 bases between. CDR1 is MNHEY and CDR2 is SMNVEV in the germline V gene (reference sequence). CDR3 length: 17 residues. Based on the CDR3 plus reference TRBV27 and TRBJ2-6, the full variable domain is EAQVTQNPRYLITVTGKKLTVTCSQNMNHEYMSWYRQDPGLGLRQIYYSMNVEVTDKGDVPEGYKVSRKEKRNFPLILESPSPNQTSLYFCASSPRGTGSGANVLTFGAGSRLTVL.

In its sample, this clonotype was seen many times. The J gene is TRBJ2-7, the V gene TRBV6-2 or TRBV6-3, with TRBD1 identical over 7 bases. This CDR3 region has 15 residues. Germline V gene data show CDR1 as MNHEY and CDR2 as SVGEGT. The V segment lost 0 bases and the J segment 4 bases; nucleotides outside the gene matches: 6. CDR3 residues: CASSYSGHRGYEQYF. The DNA for the CDR3 is TGTGCCAGCAGTTACTCGGGACACAGGGGATACGAGCAGTACTTC.

This clonotype was counted only a few times. The chain links TRBV5-6 to TRBJ1-2; D ambiguous. Trimming removed 0 bases at V and 1 base at J, with 7 bases between. The CDR3 totals 14 residues. CDR1 is SGHDT, CDR2 YYEEEE, per germline. CDR3 residues: CASSLVSLNYGYTF. The CDR3 DNA is TGTGCCAGCAGCTTGGTCAGCCTTAACTATGGCTACACCTTC.

This clonotype was detected ten times or more. The rearrangement uses TRBV12-3 or TRBV12-4 and TRBJ1-6; 9 positions agree with TRBD1. The CDR3 sequence is 15 residues long. V lost 5 bases to trimming and J lost 9 bases; unmatched junction nucleotides: 8. The CDR3 DNA reads as TGTGCCAGCAGTCCGGGACAGGGTTTGAGTTCACCCCTCCACTTT. Translation: CASSPGQGLSSPLHF.

In this sample, this clonotype turned up once. The chain couples TRBV12-3 or TRBV12-4 to TRBJ1-2, with a weak D call TRBD1 (6 bases). V shed 6 bases and J shed 8 bases, with 22 bases lying between them. This CDR3 region has 15 residues. Written as DNA, the CDR3 is TGTGCCAGCAGCCAAGATTTCGGGGGGGCGCGGGGCTACACCTTC. Amino acids: CASSQDFGGARGYTF.